This TCR beta chain emerged from a study of T cell repertoires in ileal Crohn's disease. The germline V gene encodes CDR1 LGHNA and CDR2 YSLEER. Trimming shortened V by 0 bases and J by 0 bases, and 6 bases separated the two germline ends. The CDR3 consists of 16 residues. Patients were adults with ileal or ileocolonic Crohn's disease needing resection. Sequencing was performed with immunoSEQ multiplex PCR; in TCRdb, only in-frame clones are kept and a portion is missing. This table has about 5,000 clones, around 80% appearing once. V is TRBV4-3 and J is TRBJ2-6, with D uncertain. The specimen was ileal tissue. The source of this sequence is an adult with Crohn's disease. Here the CDR3 reads CASSQDLTSGANVLTF. The CDR3 DNA sequence: TGCGCCAGCAGCCAAGATCTAACCTCTGGGGCCAACGTCCTGACTTTC.